This T cell receptor beta chain stems from a study of T-cell reconstitution after alpha-beta-depleted transplantation in children. The germline gives CDR1 DFQATT, CDR2 SNEGSKA (reference sequence). The CDR3 spans 12 residues. The V end was cut by 2 bases, the J end by 9 bases, with 11 bases between. This sample's TCRbeta library carried unique molecular identifier barcodes. TCRdb passed the PCR reads through MiXCR, listing each CDR3 protein once. The table includes hundreds of thousands of distinct CDR3 sequences, around 16% detected once. V usage is TRBV20-1 and J usage is TRBJ2-1; D perhaps matches TRBD1 (5 bases). This TCR was recovered from a human donor who donated a stem cell graft to a child with acute myeloid leukemia. Sample: PBMCs from the stem cell graft donor, taken from the stem cell graft. CDR3 in DNA: TGCAGTGCTAGAAGACCAGGGTTTGAGCAGTTCTTC. It yields the protein CSARRPGFEQFF.